A single sample gave rise to the 24 T cell receptor beta chains below, sequenced in a study of T-cell reconstitution after alpha-beta-depleted transplantation in children. The TCRbeta library incorporated unique molecular identifiers. TCRdb re-called the PCR reads with MiXCR, one entry per CDR3 protein. The sample lists 200,000 to 250,000 distinct CDR3 sequences; more than 10% were seen once. This specimen consisted of PBMCs from the stem cell graft donor, obtained from the stem cell graft. The receptors originated from a human donor who donated a stem cell graft to a child with acute lymphoblastic leukemia.

This clonotype has only a few counts. The chain joins TRBV4-3 to TRBJ2-1; D possibly matches TRBD1 or TRBD2 (5 bases each). Looked up from germline, CDR1 is LGHNA and CDR2 is YSLEER. This CDR3 is built from 15 residues. Trimming took off 0 bases at V and 5 bases at J, with 11 bases between the two ends. CDR3: CASSQDWGSHNEQFF. The CDR3 DNA reads TGCGCCAGCAGCCAAGATTGGGGGAGCCACAATGAGCAGTTCTTC.

In this sample, this clonotype turned up many times. J is TRBJ2-3 and V is TRBV5-1, with 12 positions matching TRBD2. The CDR3 spans 17 residues. Trimming at V came to 4 bases and at J to 3 bases, leaving 9 bases not matched to a gene. The germline V gene has CDR1 SGHRS and CDR2 YFSETQ. The CDR3 spells CASSPLLAGGRTDTQYF. As DNA, the CDR3 is TGCGCCAGCAGCCCTCTACTAGCGGGGGGTCGTACAGATACGCAGTATTTT.

This clonotype was seen a handful of times. This sequence joins TRBV25-1 and TRBJ2-5, with no clear D. The CDR3 runs to 13 residues. In germline, CDR1 is MGHDK, CDR2 SYGVNS. V lost 1 base, J lost 1 base, and 4 bases lay in between. The CDR3 sequence: CASSESPQETQYF. The CDR3 region has the DNA TGTGCCAGCAGTGAATCCCCCCAAGAGACCCAGTACTTC.

In its sample, this clonotype was seen many times. This chain connects TRBV10-3 to TRBJ1-5; no clear D. Germline lookup yields CDR1 ENHRY and CDR2 SYGVKD. The V gene lost 2 bases and the J gene lost 1 base, with 6 bases spanning the gap. This CDR3 comprises 14 residues. In nucleotides, the CDR3 is TGTGCCATCAGTGAGCGACAAAGCAATCAGCCCCAGCATTTT. Translation: CAISERQSNQPQHF.

By sample share, this clonotype is medium-sized. This chain links TRBV20-1 with TRBJ2-1; D tentatively reads TRBD1 or TRBD2 (5 bases each). Germline lookup yields CDR1 DFQATT and CDR2 SNEGSKA (reference sequence). CDR3 length: 15 residues. Trimming stripped 5 bases from V and 0 bases from J, with 14 bases between. As DNA, the CDR3 is TGCAGTGCTCCCCCGGGACGTAGCTCCTACAATGAGCAGTTCTTC. It codes for CSAPPGRSSYNEQFF.

This clonotype was counted many times. The chain is built from TRBV28 and TRBJ2-5, with D hard to call. Germline V gene lookup returns CDR1 MDHEN and CDR2 SYDVKM. The V end was cut by 5 bases, the J end by 2 bases, with 6 bases between. The CDR3 is made up of 12 amino acids. The CDR3 DNA reads TGTGCCAGCAGTACGCAGCAAGAGACCCAGTACTTC. Protein product: CASSTQQETQYF.

This clonotype occurred many times. The V gene is TRBV5-1, the J gene TRBJ2-3; D not certain. V was clipped by 2 bases and J by 1 base, with 8 bases between them. CDR3 length: 14 amino acids. CDR1 is SGHRS, CDR2 YFSETQ, per germline. The CDR3 DNA is TGCGCCAGCAGCTTCCCCGGGCGCACAGATACGCAGTATTTT. As protein: CASSFPGRTDTQYF.

This clonotype was seen repeatedly, ten times or more. This chain connects TRBV7-2 to TRBJ2-3; D perhaps matches TRBD1 (8 bases). Trimming took off 4 bases at V and 7 bases at J, with 15 bases between the two ends. Germline V lookup: CDR1 SGHTA, CDR2 FQGNSA. CDR3 length: 14 residues. As DNA, the CDR3 is TGTGCCAGCAGCTCCCGACAGGGGACTAATACGCAGTATTTT. Amino acid sequence: CASSSRQGTNTQYF.

This clonotype was seen repeatedly, ten times or more. V and J are TRBV10-3 and TRBJ2-3, with 7 bases identical to TRBD1. There are 18 residues in the CDR3. The ends lost 0 bases at V and 6 bases at J; junction bases unmatched: 15. Germline CDR1 reads ENHRY; CDR2 reads SYGVKD. The CDR3 DNA is TGTGCCATCAGTGAGTCAGGGGGCCTAACCCCTTACCGGGATACGCAGTATTTT. It is translated as CAISESGGLTPYRDTQYF.

This clonotype was detected ten times or more. The chain couples TRBV9 to TRBJ1-4; 7 nucleotides agree with TRBD1. Unmatched junction bases numbered 2, after V lost 0 bases and J lost 3 bases. Germline CDR1 reads SGDLS; CDR2 reads YYNGEE. The CDR3 loop spans 15 amino acids. The CDR3 protein is CASSVEGAANEKLFF. The CDR3 region has the DNA TGTGCCAGCAGCGTAGAGGGGGCAGCTAATGAAAAACTGTTTTTT.

As to this clonotype: A much larger clone is a single base away; this may be a read error. V and J are TRBV20-1 and TRBJ1-1; D is unclear. Germline V gene lookup returns CDR1 DFQATT and CDR2 SNEGSKA (reference sequence). This CDR3 has 14 amino acids. The CDR3 here is CSARKGSGNTDAFF. For the CDR3, the DNA is TGCAGTGCTAGAAAGGGCAGCGGGAACACTGACGCTTTCTTT.

Note on this clonotype: Possible read error: a much larger clone is one base away. The V gene is TRBV28, the J gene TRBJ2-7, with TRBD1 as a possible D gene (6 bases). V lost 6 bases and J 5 bases, leaving 17 bases between the germline ends. Germline V gene sequence: CDR1 MDHEN, CDR2 SYDVKM. CDR3 length: 14 residues. CDR3 DNA sequence: TGTGCCAGCAGGGCATTCACAGGGCTCAACGAGCAGTACTTC. Its translation: CASRAFTGLNEQYF. The entire variable domain, with the rest obtained from reference TRBV28 and TRBJ2-7, is as follows: DVKVTQSSRYLVKRTGEKVFLECVQDMDHENMFWYRQDPGLGLRLIYFSYDVKMKEKGDIPEGYSVSREKKERFSLILESASTNQTSMYLCASRAFTGLNEQYFGPGTRLTVT.

This clonotype was observed at least ten times. This chain uses TRBV5-1 with TRBJ1-1; D is ambiguous. CDR3 length equals 15 residues. Germline V CDR1 and CDR2: SGHRS, YFSETQ. V dropped 0 bases and J dropped 4 bases, with 13 bases sitting between them. DNA for the CDR3: TGCGCCAGCAGCTTGGGCCAGACCGGCACCACTGAAGCTTTCTTT. Its protein is CASSLGQTGTTEAFF.

This clonotype was counted at least ten times. The DNA for the CDR3 is TGCGCCAGCAGCCAAGATGTAGGGTCTGGAAACACCATATATTTT. Encoded protein: CASSQDVGSGNTIYF. The chain joins TRBV4-3 to TRBJ1-3; D remains ambiguous. Germline CDR1 and CDR2: LGHNA and YSLEER. V lost 0 bases to trimming and J lost 1 base, with 7 bases between them. This CDR3 region has 15 residues.

The CDR3 sequence is CSAATTVTSTDTQYF. The CDR3 DNA is TGCAGCGCCGCAACGACAGTTACCAGCACAGATACGCAGTATTTT. The chain combines TRBV29-1 with TRBJ2-3; D is perhaps TRBD1 (5 bases). The germline CDR1 and CDR2 sequences are SQVTM and ANQGSEA. There are 15 residues in the CDR3. The ends were cut back, 7 bases at V and 0 bases at J, with 17 bases in the middle.

About this clonotype: A single base separates this from a much larger clone, so it may be a read error. The chain has TRBV5-1 and TRBJ1-1; D perhaps matches TRBD1 (6 bases). Germline V gene data show CDR1 as SGHRS and CDR2 as YFSETQ. The CDR3 covers 12 residues. CDR3: CASSVRGTETFF. The CDR3 DNA reads TGCGCCAGCAGCGTCAGGGGTACTGAAACTTTCTTT.

The rearrangement joins TRBV10-1 to TRBJ2-1; tentative D call: TRBD1 (7 bases). The germline V gene has CDR1 WNHNN and CDR2 SYGVQD (reference sequence). The CDR3 has 13 residues. With 6 bases removed from V and 6 bases from J, the gap between germline ends came to 12 bases. CDR3 amino acids: CASSYRGGNEQFF. For the CDR3, the DNA is TGCGCCAGCAGCTACAGGGGAGGCAATGAGCAGTTCTTC.

There are many counts of this clonotype. This chain uses TRBV29-1 with TRBJ2-2, with D perhaps assigned TRBD1 or TRBD2 (5 bases each). V was clipped by 5 bases and J by 4 bases, with 23 bases between them. The germline V gene encodes CDR1 SQVTM and CDR2 ANQGSEA. The length of the CDR3 is 17 residues. Here the CDR3 DNA reads TGCAGCGTTCGACATCTGGGTGGAGAGGGGAGCACCGGGGAGCTGTTTTTT. This codes for CSVRHLGGEGSTGELFF.

This clonotype was seen at least ten times. The V and J genes are TRBV12-3 or TRBV12-4 and TRBJ2-1; possibly TRBD1 for D (6 bases). Deletions cut 5 bases from V and 9 bases from J, with 11 bases between. The CDR3 spans 12 residues. CDR3 region: CASSAGVGEQFF. The CDR3 coding sequence is TGTGCCAGCAGTGCAGGGGTCGGTGAGCAGTTCTTC.

The rearrangement uses TRBV12-3 or TRBV12-4 and TRBJ2-2, with a weak D call TRBD2 (6 bases). V was cut by 3 bases and J by 0 bases, with 8 bases left in between. The CDR3 is 15 amino acids. The CDR3 DNA is TGTGCCAGCAGTTTTTCGGGGGCGAACACCGGGGAGCTGTTTTTT. It yields the protein CASSFSGANTGELFF.

A few counts support this clonotype. The V call is TRBV2, the J call TRBJ2-7; TRBD1 aligns across 10 bases. After removal of 4 bases from V and 6 bases from J, the junction contained 0 bases not matched to a gene. The CDR3 is 12 amino acids. Germline V lookup: CDR1 SNHLY, CDR2 FYNNEI. The CDR3 nucleotides are TGTGCCAGCAGTGGACAGGGGGCCGAGCAGTACTTC. Residues: CASSGQGAEQYF. Variable domain in full (rest from reference TRBV2 and TRBJ2-7): EPEVTQTPSHQVTQMGQEVILRCVPISNHLYFYWYRQILGQKVEFLVSFYNNEISEKSEIFDDQFSVERPDGSNFTLKIRSTKLEDSAMYFCASSGQGAEQYFGPGTRLTVT.

In its sample, this clonotype was seen many times. V gene TRBV20-1 combines with J gene TRBJ2-3; 7 nucleotides agree with TRBD1. CDR1 DFQATT and CDR2 SNEGSKA come from the germline V gene (reference sequence). Trimming cost V 1 base and J 8 bases; bases outside gene matches: 3. The CDR3 spans 12 residues. CDR3 residues: CSARVPGGTQYF. The CDR3 region has the DNA TGCAGTGCTAGAGTCCCAGGGGGTACGCAGTATTTT.

This clonotype was seen many times. In nucleotides, the CDR3 is TGTGCCAGCAGCGTAGTAGCGGGGGGGCCCAATGAGCAGTTCTTC. Protein sequence: CASSVVAGGPNEQFF. The chain has TRBV9 and TRBJ2-1, with 11 bases aligning to TRBD2. The J segment lost 6 bases and the V segment lost 0 bases, leaving 2 bases of the junction unmatched. Germline loops: CDR1 SGDLS, CDR2 YYNGEE. The CDR3 sequence is 15 residues long.

This clonotype was detected ten times or more. The rearrangement uses TRBV4-2 and TRBJ1-2; maybe TRBD1 (6 bases). This CDR3 region has 14 residues. V was clipped by 0 bases and J by 3 bases, with 8 bases between them. Germline-derived CDR1 and CDR2 are LGHNA and YNFKEQ. CDR3 sequence reads: CASSQEQGYYGYTF. The DNA for the CDR3 is TGTGCCAGCAGCCAAGAACAGGGCTACTATGGCTACACCTTC.